This T cell receptor (beta chain) was found in a study of blood T cells in healthy people across ages. Study conclusions and caveats: Investigators viewed diversity estimates from one million T cells as underestimates, the study reported.

Isolating PBMCs gave at least 6 million of these cells per sample. This CDR3 contains 15 residues. The ends were cut back, 1 base at V and 0 bases at J, with 10 bases in the middle. Germline loops: CDR1 SGHRS, CDR2 YFSETQ. This clonotype was seen a handful of times. Its antigen is still unknown. Combining a sample-barcoded 5' primer with a J-beta primer mix, a second PCR ran for about 6 to 11 cycles. A single record per CDR3 protein comes from TCRdb applying MiXCR to the 5' RACE reads. Among about 1.1 million distinct CDR3 sequences listed, under 40% were seen once. The V gene is TRBV5-1, the J gene TRBJ1-2; perhaps TRBD1 as D (6 bases). The TCR comes from a young man in good health. Source material: blood. CDR3 sequence reads: CASSLSSGANYGYTF. The CDR3 DNA reads as TGCGCCAGCAGCTTGTCTTCAGGGGCTAACTATGGCTACACCTTC.